This T cell receptor beta chain was identified in a study of CD8+ T cells in alopecia areata. Worth noting for this clone: Its specificity is not known.

The authors sorted CD4+ and CD8+ T cells from PBMCs. The germline CDR1 and CDR2 sequences are MNHEY and SMNVEV (reference sequence). This CDR3 comprises 14 residues. Germline trimming cut 5 bases from V and 7 bases from J; bases unmatched to any gene: 8. Extraction and reverse transcription of RNA yielded cDNA as the sequencing template. Method: immunoSEQ multiplex PCR; TCRdb's copy keeps in-frame clones and lacks some. The sample lists 120,000 to 150,000 clones, 62% seen once, with 30% to 45% in the top ten. Findings of the study overall: Whereas mice showed it more clearly, TCR sharing across patients was murkier, possibly because of HLA. Normal scalp had lower clonality than lesional scalp, with alopecia totalis/universalis lesions showing this most strongly.

This TCR was sampled from a human donor in good health. Sequencing was done on a sample of CD8+ T cells sorted from blood. J is TRBJ2-7 and V is TRBV27, with 10 bases aligning to TRBD2. The CDR3 DNA sequence: TGTGCCAGCAGTCTAAGCGGGGGGGGCTGGGAGCAGTACTTC. Encoded protein: CASSLSGGGWEQYF.